Below, 18 T cell receptor beta chains from the same sample are listed, as sequenced in a study of early T cells in non-severe SARS-CoV-2 infection. One entry per CDR3 protein, called by TCRdb with MiXCR from the 5' RACE reads. The sample records about 110,000 distinct CDR3 sequences, about 12% being singletons. The specimen sequenced was whole blood. The receptors shown here come from an adult who was a healthcare worker with PCR-confirmed SARS-CoV-2 infection or an uninfected control (not recorded which).

V gene TRBV29-1 combines with J gene TRBJ2-2; the D gene is possibly TRBD2 (5 bases). V dropped 3 bases and J dropped 1 base, with 6 bases sitting between them. The CDR3 runs 13 residues. The germline V gene encodes CDR1 SQVTM and CDR2 ANQGSEA. CDR3 region: CSVDEGNTGELFF. CDR3 in DNA: TGCAGCGTTGACGAGGGGAACACCGGGGAGCTGTTTTTT.

This clonotype was seen repeatedly, ten times or more. This chain joins TRBV7-9 and TRBJ2-3, with 8 bases aligning to TRBD2. Germline V gives CDR1 SEHNR, CDR2 FQNEAQ (reference sequence). J lost 3 bases, V lost 5 bases, and 16 bases had no gene match. The CDR3 loop spans 18 amino acids. The CDR3 bases are TGTGCCAGCAGCCCGAACCTTCCCCGAGCGGGAGAGACAGATACGCAGTATTTT. It translates to CASSPNLPRAGETDTQYF.

The table lists this clonotype with many counts. The chain uses TRBV12-3 or TRBV12-4 and TRBJ2-5, with D possibly TRBD2 on 6 matching bases. V shed 6 bases and J shed 3 bases, with 17 bases lying between them. This CDR3 spans 15 amino acids. CDR3 nucleotide sequence: TGTGCCAGCAGCCGCCTTGGGACTCCAGAAGAGACCCAGTACTTC. Translating gives CASSRLGTPEETQYF.

This clonotype was observed at least ten times. The chain employs TRBV6-5 and TRBJ2-6, with D uncertain. The V end was cut by 8 bases, the J end by 2 bases, with 10 bases between. There are 14 residues in the CDR3. Germline lookup yields CDR1 MNHEY and CDR2 SVGAGI. CDR3 sequence: CASRYTPGANVLTF. In DNA form, the CDR3 reads TGTGCCAGCCGGTACACTCCTGGGGCCAACGTCCTGACTTTC.

This clonotype has a count of ten or more. The CDR3 region has the DNA TGTGCCAGCAGTGCCCGGACAGGGGAGATGCGGTATAGAGCTTTCTTT. It translates to CASSARTGEMRYRAFF. The gene calls are TRBV28 and TRBJ1-1; TRBD1 aligns across 9 bases. The CDR3 covers 16 residues. Losses at the gene ends were 5 bases for V and 10 bases for J; bases not matched to a gene: 17. Germline V gene data show CDR1 as MDHEN and CDR2 as SYDVKM.

In this sample, this clonotype turned up a few times. The chain is built from TRBV6-5 and TRBJ2-7; 8 nucleotides agree with TRBD1. Germline trimming cut 6 bases from V and 0 bases from J; bases unmatched to any gene: 4. Germline values: CDR1 MNHEY, CDR2 SVGAGI. The CDR3 consists of 14 residues. The chain's CDR3 is CASSPGGPSYEQYF. Here the CDR3 DNA reads TGTGCCAGCAGCCCAGGGGGCCCCTCCTACGAGCAGTACTTC.

In this sample, this clonotype turned up a few times. The chain joins TRBV10-2 to TRBJ2-3, with 12 bases matching TRBD2. Trimming at V came to 11 bases and at J to 5 bases, leaving 8 bases not matched to a gene. CDR1 is WSHSY, CDR2 SAAADI, per germline. There are 14 residues in the CDR3. For the CDR3, the DNA is TGCGCCTCACGGACTAGCGGGATTTTAGATACGCAGTATTTT. Translated: CASRTSGILDTQYF.

This clonotype was found a few times. Written as DNA, the CDR3 is TGCGCCAGCAGCGAAGCGGACCGCTCCTACGAGCAGTACTTC. Its protein product is CASSEADRSYEQYF. The chain employs TRBV5-1 and TRBJ2-7; tentatively, D is TRBD2 (5 bases). V was shortened by 4 bases and J by 0 bases, with 11 bases between the two germline ends. This CDR3 has 14 residues. CDR1 and CDR2 from the germline V gene are SGHRS and YFSETQ.

This clonotype was recorded many times. The CDR3 DNA reads TGTGCCAGCAATTTAGCGGGAGGGATGGATACGCAGTATTTT. It specifies CASNLAGGMDTQYF. J is TRBJ2-3 and V is TRBV6-1; 11 bases match TRBD2. This CDR3 comprises 14 residues. The germline gives CDR1 MNHNS, CDR2 SASEGT. V shed 7 bases, J shed 6 bases, and the junction held 6 bases outside the gene matches.

The chain carries TRBV2 and TRBJ2-5; D call uncertain. The CDR3 is made up of 11 amino acids. Trimming shortened V by 11 bases and J by 1 base, and 8 bases separated the two germline ends. Germline V lookup: CDR1 SNHLY, CDR2 FYNNEI. The CDR3 protein is CAARAQETQYF. DNA for the CDR3: TGTGCCGCAAGGGCCCAAGAGACCCAGTACTTC.

The gene calls are TRBV9 and TRBJ1-1, with TRBD1 as a possible D gene (5 bases). CDR1 is SGDLS and CDR2 is YYNGEE in the germline V gene. V lost 3 bases to trimming and J lost 2 bases, with 17 bases between them. This CDR3 has 16 amino acids. The CDR3 DNA reads as TGTGCCAGCAGCGCCCAACCCGGGGGTGACAACACTGAAGCTTTCTTT. This codes for CASSAQPGGDNTEAFF.

The J gene is TRBJ2-7, the V gene TRBV7-9; D might be TRBD1 (5 bases). The V end was cut by 2 bases, the J end by 5 bases, with 13 bases between. The germline gives CDR1 SEHNR, CDR2 FQNEAQ (reference sequence). This CDR3 is 14 amino acids long. The CDR3 sequence: CASSLQGAPNEQYF. The CDR3 bases are TGTGCCAGCAGCTTACAAGGGGCCCCCAACGAGCAGTACTTC.

V and J are TRBV5-1 and TRBJ1-1; no reliable D call. The CDR3 covers 15 residues. Deletions cut 4 bases from V and 1 base from J, with 14 bases between. Germline lookup yields CDR1 SGHRS and CDR2 YFSETQ. This CDR3 is CASSLYGDTNTEAFF. The CDR3 DNA reads TGCGCCAGCAGCCTATATGGCGACACGAACACTGAAGCTTTCTTT.

In this sample, this clonotype turned up a few times. The chain combines TRBV5-5 with TRBJ1-6; D is unresolved. The CDR3 spans 16 residues. CDR1 and CDR2 from the germline V gene are SGHKS and YYEKEE (reference sequence). Trimming stripped 0 bases from V and 8 bases from J, with 15 bases between. CDR3 residues: CASSLVGRRTDSPLHF. As DNA, the CDR3 is TGTGCCAGCAGCTTGGTGGGCAGGCGAACCGATTCACCCCTCCACTTT.

The chain couples TRBV6-5 to TRBJ1-6; a possible D gene is TRBD1 (5 bases). Germline assignment: CDR1 MNHEY and CDR2 SVGAGI. This CDR3 has 16 residues. Trimming removed 5 bases from V and 13 bases from J, with 24 bases in between. The CDR3 loop reads CASSPSQDPLFWPLHF. In DNA form, the CDR3 reads TGTGCCAGCAGTCCGTCACAGGACCCACTGTTTTGGCCCCTCCACTTT.

This clonotype has at least ten counts. DNA of the CDR3: TGTGCCAGTAGCTCCGACAGGTTCAATCAGTACTTC. The encoded protein is CASSSDRFNQYF. The chain couples TRBV19 to TRBJ2-4; D possibly corresponds to TRBD1 (6 bases). CDR3 length: 12 amino acids. Germline lookup yields CDR1 LNHDA and CDR2 SQIVND (reference sequence). V lost 6 bases, J lost 12 bases, and 15 bases lay in between. Combining the CDR3 with reference TRBV19 and TRBJ2-4 gives the whole variable domain DGGITQSPKYLFRKEGQNVTLSCEQNLNHDAMYWYRQDPGQGLRLIYYSQIVNDFQKGDIAEGYSVSREKKESFPLTVTSAQKNPTAFYLCASSSDRFNQYFGAGTRLSVL.

This clonotype was observed many times. This chain links TRBV5-6 with TRBJ2-5; 8 bases match TRBD1. This CDR3 comprises 16 residues. The V gene's germline CDR1 is SGHDT and CDR2 YYEEEE. J gave up 0 bases and V 6 bases, and 10 bases lay outside the gene matches. Here the CDR3 reads CASTHGQGAYQETQYF. The CDR3 region has the DNA TGTGCCAGCACCCACGGACAGGGAGCTTACCAAGAGACCCAGTACTTC.

The chain carries TRBV11-3 and TRBJ1-4; perhaps TRBD1 as D (6 bases). The germline CDR1 and CDR2 sequences are SGHNT and YENEEA. CDR3 length: 15 amino acids. The V end was cut by 1 base, the J end by 8 bases, with 14 bases between. CDR3 region: CASSLVRGDEEKLFF. CDR3 coding DNA: TGTGCCAGCAGCTTAGTCAGGGGAGACGAGGAAAAACTGTTTTTT.